This is a list of T cell receptor beta chains from one sample in a study of identical twins' blood T cells. TCRdb reprocessed the 5' RACE reads via MiXCR and lists one record per CDR3 protein. In the table there are 350,000 to 400,000 distinct CDR3 sequences, approximately 30% of which are singletons. The sample consisted of PBMCs. These receptors were obtained from a woman between 18 and 55 years old in good health. CDR3s include the opening cysteine and the closing phenylalanine or tryptophan. D genes are given only for firm matches. Size is omitted from some rows. Given values are once, few, many or a class for expanded clones.

>TRBJ2-2|few|TRBV7-6|TRBD2
TGTGCCAGCAGCTTAACTCCCAGCGGGAGGACGAACACCGGGGAGCTGTTTTTT
CASSLTPSGRTNTGELFF
>TRBJ2-7|.|TRBV6-5|TRBD2
TGTGCCAGCAGTTACCAGGCTAGCGGGAGAAGTTACGAGCAGTACTTC
CASSYQASGRSYEQYF
>TRBJ2-2|few|TRBV5-6|.
TGTGCCAGCAAGGAGGACAGAATGAACACCGGGGAGCTGTTTTTT
CASKEDRMNTGELFF
>TRBJ2-5|few|TRBV20-1|.
TGCAGTGCTAGATCACGGAGGGGTTCGGCCCAAGAGACCCAGTACTTC
CSARSRRGSAQETQYF
>TRBJ1-5|few|TRBV27|.
TGTGCCAGCAGCAAAAATACAGGGAGCAGTGACAATCAGCCCCAGCATTTT
CASSKNTGSSDNQPQHF
>TRBJ2-3|.|TRBV20-1|TRBD2
TGCAGTGCTAGAGATGAGGGTAGCGGGAGGGACGATACGCAGTATTTT
CSARDEGSGRDDTQYF
>TRBJ1-5|few|TRBV10-3|.
TGTGCCATCAGTGAGGTGAGGGCCCTTACACAAAATCAGCCCCAGCATTTT
CAISEVRALTQNQPQHF
>TRBJ2-1|many|TRBV2|.
TGTGCCACCAAAGGCCGGCAGAGCTCCTACAATGAGCAGTTCTTC
CATKGRQSSYNEQFF
>TRBJ2-3|.|TRBV29-1|.
TGCAGCGTTGAAGGGGCCGATGATACGCAGTATTTT
CSVEGADDTQYF
>TRBJ1-4|few|TRBV18|TRBD1
TGTGCCAGCTCGACCACCAGGGGGAATGAAAAACTGTTTTTT
CASSTTRGNEKLFF
>TRBJ2-1|once|TRBV5-4|.
TGTGCCTGCAGCGCACTAGTTAGTGAGCAGTTCTTC
CACSALVSEQFF
>TRBJ1-1|few|TRBV29-1|.
TGCAGCGTTGGGGAGTTTGTAGCTTTCTTT
CSVGEFVAFF
>TRBJ2-1|.|TRBV20-1|TRBD2
TGCAGTGCTAGATGGCTAGCGGGAGATGAGCAGTTCTTC
CSARWLAGDEQFF
>TRBJ2-1|few|TRBV29-1|TRBD2
TGCAGCGTCGGGACTAGTGCTGAGCAGTTCTTC
CSVGTSAEQFF
>TRBJ1-2|.|TRBV19|.
TGTGCCAGTACCCAACGGGGACCCCGGAACTATGGCTACACCTTC
CASTQRGPRNYGYTF
>TRBJ2-3|.|TRBV5-6|.
TGTGCCAGCAGCCATTGGGGCACAGATACGCAGTATTTT
CASSHWGTDTQYF
>TRBJ2-1|.|TRBV11-2|.
TGTGCCAGCAGGCGGACGGGAGTCGGCAAAGATGAGCAGTTCTTC
CASRRTGVGKDEQFF
>TRBJ2-2|.|TRBV5-1|.
TGCGCCAGCAGCTTGAGTGCATTTACGAACACCGGGGAGCTGTTTTTT
CASSLSAFTNTGELFF
>TRBJ2-6|few|TRBV6-1|.
TGTGCCAGCACCAGCTCTGGGGCCAACGTCCTGACTTTC
CASTSSGANVLTF
>TRBJ2-1|few|TRBV18|.
TGTGCCAGCTCGCTACTACCGGTTAATGAGCAGTTCTTC
CASSLLPVNEQFF
>TRBJ2-6|.|TRBV9|.
TGTGCCAGCAGCGTAGAGCGACACCTCTCTGGGGCCAACGTCCTGACTTTC
CASSVERHLSGANVLTF
>TRBJ1-5|.|TRBV20-1|TRBD1
TGCAGTGCTAGAGACCAACAGGGGCGGTATAGCAATCAGCCCCAGCATTTT
CSARDQQGRYSNQPQHF
>TRBJ1-1|.|TRBV20-1|.
TGCAGTGCTAGAGTCGCGACGGACCTTGAAGCTTTCTTT
CSARVATDLEAFF
>TRBJ1-1|.|TRBV29-1|TRBD1
TGCAGCGTCGGGTTAGGGGGCCGAACTGAAGCTTTCTTT
CSVGLGGRTEAFF
>TRBJ2-3|.|TRBV2|TRBD2
TGTGCCAGCAGCGATACTAGCGGGGGCCCGGCAACAGATACGCAGTATTTT
CASSDTSGGPATDTQYF
>TRBJ2-1|few|TRBV5-1|.
TGCGCCAGCAGCCCCGTTCCCGGGGAGACTAGTTCCACCCTTCCCCAGTTCTTC
CASSPVPGETSSTLPQFF
>TRBJ2-3|.|TRBV9|.
TGTGCCAGCAGCAAACTAGTGGGGGCAGATACGCAGTATTTT
CASSKLVGADTQYF
>TRBJ1-2|.|TRBV11-2|.
TGTGCCAGCAGCGAGGGGGGAGCTAACTATGGCTACACCTTC
CASSEGGANYGYTF
>TRBJ2-3|.|TRBV27|.
TGTGCCAGCAGTTCGCCTGGGAGCACAGATACGCAGTATTTT
CASSSPGSTDTQYF
>TRBJ2-1|.|TRBV5-1|.
TGCGCCAGCAGCCATCTCAGCGGCGCCTACAATGAGCAGTTCTTC
CASSHLSGAYNEQFF
>TRBJ1-2|.|TRBV6-4|TRBD1
TGTGCCAGCAGTGACTCGGGGACAGGGAACTATGGCTACACCTTC
CASSDSGTGNYGYTF
>TRBJ1-1|few|TRBV11-2|.
TGTGCCAGCAGCTTACTCCTGGGGACTGAAGCTTTCTTT
CASSLLLGTEAFF
>TRBJ2-3|many|TRBV6-2/TRBV6-3|.
TGTGCCAGCAGTTTACACAGGAAGAAGACAGATACGCAGTATTTT
CASSLHRKKTDTQYF
>TRBJ2-1|.|TRBV20-1|.
TGCAGTGCGTGGGCTACGTATGAGCAGTTCTTC
CSAWATYEQFF
>TRBJ1-5|.|TRBV30|.
TGTGCCTGGAGTGTACCGGCAGGACTTAGCAATCAGCCCCAGCATTTT
CAWSVPAGLSNQPQHF
>TRBJ2-1|.|TRBV19|.
TGTGCCAGTAGTATAGATCCGAGGGCCCAACAGTTCTTC
CASSIDPRAQQFF
>TRBJ1-4|.|TRBV20-1|.
TGCAGTGCCGGGAGGGGAAGGGAGGAAAAACTGTTTTTT
CSAGRGREEKLFF
>TRBJ2-2|.|TRBV5-1|.
TGCGCCAGCGCCAACCGCCTGACCTGGGGGAGAAACACCGGGGAGCTGTTTTTT
CASANRLTWGRNTGELFF
>TRBJ1-4|.|TRBV14|.
TGTGCCAGCAGCCCCTTTGGTGGGGGGAATGAAAAACTGTTTTTT
CASSPFGGGNEKLFF
>TRBJ2-3|few|TRBV9|TRBD2
TGTGCCAGCAGCAAAAGCGGGAGCAGCACAGATACGCAGTATTTT
CASSKSGSSTDTQYF
>TRBJ1-1|many|TRBV14|.
TGTGCCAGCAGCCGGCTATCCGGCACTGAAGCTTTCTTT
CASSRLSGTEAFF
>TRBJ2-2|.|TRBV7-6|TRBD1
TGTGCCAGCATCTCCCTAGGGGACAGGGGGCCCGGGGAGCTGTTTTTT
CASISLGDRGPGELFF
>TRBJ2-3|few|TRBV7-9|TRBD2
TGTGCCAGCAGCTTAGAAGCGGGGGTGGCAGATACGCAGTATTTT
CASSLEAGVADTQYF
>TRBJ1-4|.|TRBV5-4|.
TGTGCCAGCCGGGACCGGTCTGAAAAACTGTTTTTT
CASRDRSEKLFF